The entry below gives a single T cell receptor beta chain sequence along with its context. This sample also contains other DNA sequences that code for the same CDR3. These data are taken from a study of blood T cell repertoires in COVID-19. Data came from immunoSEQ multiplex PCR; TCRdb stores just in-frame clones and leaves some out. The sample consists of 110,000 to 150,000 clones, around 86% of them appearing once. The CDR3 extends over 13 amino acids. Germline CDR1 and CDR2: SGDLS and YYNGEE. Between the trimmed V and J ends, which lost 0 bases and 4 bases, there was a span of 7 bases. The chain links TRBV9 to TRBJ2-5; D is unclear. What was sequenced was PBMCs or T cells enriched from blood (not recorded which). The TCR was taken from a man in his fifties or sixties who had recovered from COVID-19. CDR3 nucleotides: TGTGCCAGCAGCGTAGATTCGGGAGAGACCCAGTACTTC. Amino acid sequence: CASSVDSGETQYF.